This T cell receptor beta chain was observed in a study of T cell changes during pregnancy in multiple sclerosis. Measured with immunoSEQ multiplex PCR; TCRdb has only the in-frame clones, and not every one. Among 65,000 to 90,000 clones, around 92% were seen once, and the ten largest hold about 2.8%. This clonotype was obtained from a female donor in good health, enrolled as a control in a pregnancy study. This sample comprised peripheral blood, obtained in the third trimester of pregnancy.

DNA for the CDR3: TGCGCCAGCAGCCAAGAGGGGTTGAGGGAGGGGAAGGGTTCACCCCTCCACTTT. It is translated as CASSQEGLREGKGSPLHF. This sequence joins TRBV4-1 and TRBJ1-6; the D gene is possibly TRBD1 (5 bases). This CDR3 has 18 amino acids. Trimming shortened V by 0 bases and J by 9 bases, and 21 bases separated the two germline ends. Germline V gene lookup returns CDR1 MGHRA and CDR2 YSYEKL.